This TCR beta chain was documented in a study of T cell responses to AZD1222 COVID-19 vaccine. The CDR3 runs 14 residues. Germline lookup yields CDR1 ENHRY and CDR2 SYGVKD. Trimming left V 4 bases short and J 2 bases short, with 10 bases between. Some clones are missing from TCRdb's copy, which holds only in-frame ones; the method was immunoSEQ multiplex PCR. The data hold some 150,000 clones, with approximately 90% observed a single time. Whole-study results and caveats: Reportedly, close to half of spike-specific TCRs are directed against unmutated variant regions. Two doses of AZD1222 preceded a rise in Spike-specific TCR breadth and depth.

Turning to this clone: The antigen is unknown.

The sample in question was peripheral blood, obtained on day 0 of AZD1222 vaccination. The receptor comes from an adult in good health. The rearrangement joins TRBV10-3 to TRBJ2-3; no reliable D call. CDR3 sequence reads: CAISGESYTDTQYF. The CDR3 DNA is TGTGCCATCAGTGGAGAGAGCTACACAGATACGCAGTATTTT.